This T cell receptor beta chain was captured in a study of identical twins. In this sample, this clonotype turned up many times. TCRdb reanalysed the 5' RACE reads using MiXCR and keeps one entry per CDR3 protein. Among roughly 750,000 distinct CDR3 sequences listed, over 20% were seen once. CDR3 length equals 13 residues. The V gene end was trimmed by 5 bases and the J gene end by 3 bases; junction bases not matched to a gene: 5. CDR1 DFQATT and CDR2 SNEGSKA come from the germline V gene (reference sequence). The data were also submitted as part of a second study, on T cells expressing NK-cell markers.

The receptor comes from a woman between 18 and 30 years old in good health. Sequenced sample: PBMCs. The chain carries TRBV20-1 and TRBJ2-7; 9 bases agree with TRBD1. The CDR3 loop reads CSAPPGQGYEQYF. The DNA of the CDR3 is TGCAGTGCTCCTCCGGGACAGGGCTACGAGCAGTACTTC.